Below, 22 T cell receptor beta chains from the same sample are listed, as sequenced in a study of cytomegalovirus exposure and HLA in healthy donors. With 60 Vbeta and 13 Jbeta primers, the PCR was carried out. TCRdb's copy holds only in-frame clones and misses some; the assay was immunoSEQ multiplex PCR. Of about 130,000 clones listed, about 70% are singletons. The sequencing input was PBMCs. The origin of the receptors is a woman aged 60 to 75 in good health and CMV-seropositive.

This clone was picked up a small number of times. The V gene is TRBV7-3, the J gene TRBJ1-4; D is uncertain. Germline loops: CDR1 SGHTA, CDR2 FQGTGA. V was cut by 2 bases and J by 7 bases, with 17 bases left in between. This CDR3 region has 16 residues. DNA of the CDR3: TGTGCCAGCAGCTTACTCTTCAACTTGAACGTTGAAAAACTGTTTTTT. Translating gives CASSLLFNLNVEKLFF. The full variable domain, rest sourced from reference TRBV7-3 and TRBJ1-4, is GAGVSQTPSNKVTEKGKYVELRCDPISGHTALYWYRQSLGQGPEFLIYFQGTGAADDSGLPNDRFFAVRPEGSVSTLKIQRTERGDSAVYLCASSLLFNLNVEKLFFGSGTQLSVL.

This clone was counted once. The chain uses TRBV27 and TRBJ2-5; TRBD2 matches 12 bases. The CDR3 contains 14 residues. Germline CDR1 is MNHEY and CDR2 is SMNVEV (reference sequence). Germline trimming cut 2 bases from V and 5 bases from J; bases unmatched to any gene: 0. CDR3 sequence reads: CASSLGTSGETQYF. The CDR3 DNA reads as TGTGCCAGCAGTTTAGGGACTAGCGGGGAGACCCAGTACTTC.

CDR3 residues: CASTGSGGLLDTQYF. CDR3 sequence (DNA): TGTGCCAGCACAGGGAGCGGGGGGTTACTTGATACGCAGTATTTT. This chain connects TRBV2 to TRBJ2-3; 9 bases map to TRBD2. CDR1 and CDR2 (germline): SNHLY, FYNNEI. V trimming: 7 bases; J trimming: 6 bases; junction bases outside the gene matches: 11. The CDR3 spans 15 residues.

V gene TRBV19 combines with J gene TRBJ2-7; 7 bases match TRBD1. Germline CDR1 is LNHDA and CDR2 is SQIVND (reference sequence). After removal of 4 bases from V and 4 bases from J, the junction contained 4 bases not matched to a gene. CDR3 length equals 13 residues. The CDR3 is CASSTGQTYEQYF. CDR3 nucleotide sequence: TGTGCCAGTAGTACGGGACAGACGTACGAGCAGTACTTC. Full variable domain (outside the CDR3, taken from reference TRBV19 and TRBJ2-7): DGGITQSPKYLFRKEGQNVTLSCEQNLNHDAMYWYRQDPGQGLRLIYYSQIVNDFQKGDIAEGYSVSREKKESFPLTVTSAQKNPTAFYLCASSTGQTYEQYFGPGTRLTVT.

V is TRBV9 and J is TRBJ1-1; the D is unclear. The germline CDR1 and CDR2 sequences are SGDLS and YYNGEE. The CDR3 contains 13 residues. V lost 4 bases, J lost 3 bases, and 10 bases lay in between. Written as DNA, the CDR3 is TGTGCCAGCAGCCCCTCCCCCGACACTGAAGCTTTCTTT. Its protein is CASSPSPDTEAFF.

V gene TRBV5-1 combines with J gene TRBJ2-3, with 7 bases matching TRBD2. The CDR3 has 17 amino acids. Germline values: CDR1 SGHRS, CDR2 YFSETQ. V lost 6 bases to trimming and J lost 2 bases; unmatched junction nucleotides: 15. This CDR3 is CASNINGAGVITDTQYF. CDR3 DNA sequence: TGCGCCAGCAACATCAATGGGGCGGGGGTAATCACAGATACGCAGTATTTT. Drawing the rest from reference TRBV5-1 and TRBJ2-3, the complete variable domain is KAGVTQTPRYLIKTRGQQVTLSCSPISGHRSVSWYQQTPGQGLQFLFEYFSETQRNKGNFPGRFSGRQFSNSRSEMNVSTLELGDSALYLCASNINGAGVITDTQYFGPGTRLTVL.

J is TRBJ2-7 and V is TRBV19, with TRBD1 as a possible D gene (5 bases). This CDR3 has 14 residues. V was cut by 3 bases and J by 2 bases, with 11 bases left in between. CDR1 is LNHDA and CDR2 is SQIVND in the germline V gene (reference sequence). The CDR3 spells CASSMGQGPYEQYF. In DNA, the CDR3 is TGTGCCAGTAGTATGGGGCAGGGCCCCTACGAGCAGTACTTC.

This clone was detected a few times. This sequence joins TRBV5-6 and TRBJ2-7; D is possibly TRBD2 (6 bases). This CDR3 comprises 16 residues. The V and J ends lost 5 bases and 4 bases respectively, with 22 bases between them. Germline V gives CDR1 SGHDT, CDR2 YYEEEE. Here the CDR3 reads CASSKIVGGTFYEQYF. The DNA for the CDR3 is TGTGCCAGCAGTAAAATTGTCGGGGGAACGTTTTACGAGCAGTACTTC.

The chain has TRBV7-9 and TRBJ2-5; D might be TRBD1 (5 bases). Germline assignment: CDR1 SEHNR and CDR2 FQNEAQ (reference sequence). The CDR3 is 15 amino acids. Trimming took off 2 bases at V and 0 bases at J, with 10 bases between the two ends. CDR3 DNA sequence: TGTGCCAGCAGCTTAAGGTCAGGGTACCAAGAGACCCAGTACTTC. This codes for CASSLRSGYQETQYF.

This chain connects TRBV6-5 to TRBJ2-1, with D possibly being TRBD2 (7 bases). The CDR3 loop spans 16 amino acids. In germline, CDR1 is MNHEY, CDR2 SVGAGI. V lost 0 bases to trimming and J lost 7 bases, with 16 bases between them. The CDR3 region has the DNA TGTGCCAGCAGTTACTCGGGGGGGCGCTTTCCTAATGAGCAGTTCTTC. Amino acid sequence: CASSYSGGRFPNEQFF.

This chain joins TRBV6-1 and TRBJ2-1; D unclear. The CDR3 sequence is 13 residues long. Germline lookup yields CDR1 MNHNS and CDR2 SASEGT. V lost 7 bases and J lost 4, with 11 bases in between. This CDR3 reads CASKVLNYNEQFF. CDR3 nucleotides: TGTGCCAGCAAAGTTCTAAATTACAATGAGCAGTTCTTC.

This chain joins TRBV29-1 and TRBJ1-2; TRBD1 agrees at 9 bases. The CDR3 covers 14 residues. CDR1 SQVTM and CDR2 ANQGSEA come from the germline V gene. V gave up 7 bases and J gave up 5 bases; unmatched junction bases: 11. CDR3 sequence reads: CSGRGGTGSYGYTF. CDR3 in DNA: TGCAGCGGCAGAGGTGGGACAGGGTCTTATGGCTACACCTTC.

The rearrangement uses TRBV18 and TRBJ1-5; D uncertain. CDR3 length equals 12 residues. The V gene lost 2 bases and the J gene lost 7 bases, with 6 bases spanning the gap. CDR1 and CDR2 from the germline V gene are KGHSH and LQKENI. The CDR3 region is CASSPGQQPQHF. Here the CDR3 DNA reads TGTGCCAGCTCACCAGGGCAACAGCCCCAGCATTTT. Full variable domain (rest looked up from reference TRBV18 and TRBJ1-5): NAGVMQNPRHLVRRRGQEARLRCSPMKGHSHVYWYRQLPEEGLKFMVYLQKENIIDESGMPKERFSAEFPKEGPSILRIQQVVRGDSAAYFCASSPGQQPQHFGDGTRLSIL.

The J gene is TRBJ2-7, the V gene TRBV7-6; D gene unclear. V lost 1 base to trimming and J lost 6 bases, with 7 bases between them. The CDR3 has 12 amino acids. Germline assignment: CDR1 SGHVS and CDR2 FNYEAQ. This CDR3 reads CASSLDPGEQYF. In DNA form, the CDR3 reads TGTGCCAGCAGCTTAGATCCAGGCGAGCAGTACTTC.

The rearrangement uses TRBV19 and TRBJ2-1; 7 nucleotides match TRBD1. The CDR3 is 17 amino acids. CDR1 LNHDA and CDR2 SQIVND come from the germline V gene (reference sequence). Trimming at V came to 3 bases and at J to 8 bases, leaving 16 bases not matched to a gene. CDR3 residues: CASSIRGTVTADYEQFF. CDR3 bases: TGTGCCAGTAGTATTAGGGGGACAGTGACTGCAGATTATGAGCAGTTCTTC.

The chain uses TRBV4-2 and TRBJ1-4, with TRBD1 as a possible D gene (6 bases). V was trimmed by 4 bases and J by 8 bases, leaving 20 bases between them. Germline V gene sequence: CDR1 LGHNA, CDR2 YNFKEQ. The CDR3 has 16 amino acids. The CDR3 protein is CASSPALGGAGEKLFF. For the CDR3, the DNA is TGTGCCAGCAGCCCCGCCCTGGGGGGGGCAGGGGAAAAACTGTTTTTT.

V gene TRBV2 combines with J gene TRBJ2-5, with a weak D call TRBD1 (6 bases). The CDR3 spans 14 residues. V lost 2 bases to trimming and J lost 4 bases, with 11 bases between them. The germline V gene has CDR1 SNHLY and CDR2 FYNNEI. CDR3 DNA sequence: TGTGCCAGCAGTGAACAGGGGTGGTCAGAGACCCAGTACTTC. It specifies CASSEQGWSETQYF.

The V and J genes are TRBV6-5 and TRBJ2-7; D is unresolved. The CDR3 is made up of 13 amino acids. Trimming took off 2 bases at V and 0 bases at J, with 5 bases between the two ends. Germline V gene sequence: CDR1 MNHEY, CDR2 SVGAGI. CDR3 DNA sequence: TGTGCCAGCAGTTACAGGAGCTCCTACGAGCAGTACTTC. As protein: CASSYRSSYEQYF.

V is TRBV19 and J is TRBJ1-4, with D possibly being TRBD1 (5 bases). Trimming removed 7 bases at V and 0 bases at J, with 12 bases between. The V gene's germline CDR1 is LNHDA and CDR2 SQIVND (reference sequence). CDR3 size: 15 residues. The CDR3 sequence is CASNHGGSTNEKLFF. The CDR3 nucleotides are TGTGCCAGTAACCATGGGGGGTCAACTAATGAAAAACTGTTTTTT.

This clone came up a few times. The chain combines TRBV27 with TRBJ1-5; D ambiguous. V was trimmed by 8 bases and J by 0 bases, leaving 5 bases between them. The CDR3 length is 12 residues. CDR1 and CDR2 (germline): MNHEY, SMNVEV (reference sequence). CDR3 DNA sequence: TGTGCCAGCGGCCATAGCAATCAGCCCCAGCATTTT. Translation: CASGHSNQPQHF.

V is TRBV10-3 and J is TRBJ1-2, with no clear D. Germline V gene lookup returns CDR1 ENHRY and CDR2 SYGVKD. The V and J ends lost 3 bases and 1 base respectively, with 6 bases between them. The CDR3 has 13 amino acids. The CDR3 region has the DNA TGTGCCATCAGTGAAGACATTAACTATGGCTACACCTTC. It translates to CAISEDINYGYTF.

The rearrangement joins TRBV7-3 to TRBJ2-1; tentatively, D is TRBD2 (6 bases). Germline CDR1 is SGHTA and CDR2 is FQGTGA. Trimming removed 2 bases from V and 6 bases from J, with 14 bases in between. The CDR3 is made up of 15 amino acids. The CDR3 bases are TGTGCCAGCAGCTTAGGGACTGGGCGAATCAATGAGCAGTTCTTC. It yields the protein CASSLGTGRINEQFF.